Listed here are 21 T cell receptor beta chains from one sample, sequenced in a study of T cells in Graves' hyperthyroidism and ophthalmopathy. Amplification of TCR beta CDR3 regions used RNA as the template. A set of HTBI primers served as the primers for a first-round RT-PCR of the TCR CDR3. Each CDR3 protein is one row after TCRdb ran MiXCR on the multiplex PCR reads. This table has about 560,000 distinct CDR3 sequences, 14% appearing once. The sample was blood. The receptors were sampled from a woman aged 40 to 50 with Graves' hyperthyroidism.

The chain recombines TRBV28 with TRBJ2-5; unclear D gene. Trimming stripped 3 bases from V and 5 bases from J, with 7 bases between. The germline gives CDR1 MDHEN, CDR2 SYDVKM. The CDR3 loop spans 12 amino acids. CDR3 sequence: CASSFSLETQYF. The CDR3 DNA is TGTGCCAGCAGTTTCTCTCTGGAGACCCAGTACTTC.

This clonotype appeared a few times. The gene calls are TRBV20-1 and TRBJ1-4; 12 bases match TRBD1. The germline V gene encodes CDR1 DFQATT and CDR2 SNEGSKA (reference sequence). This CDR3 spans 14 amino acids. The ends lost 4 bases at V and 8 bases at J; junction bases unmatched: 5. The CDR3: CSAKTGTGGEKLFF. The CDR3 DNA reads TGCAGTGCTAAAACCGGGACAGGGGGCGAAAAACTGTTTTTT.

This clonotype was seen only a few times. The V and J genes are TRBV7-9 and TRBJ2-7; 8 bases match TRBD1. V lost 3 bases to trimming and J lost 2 bases; unmatched junction nucleotides: 6. From germline, CDR1 is SEHNR and CDR2 FQNEAQ (reference sequence). CDR3 length: 15 residues. In nucleotides, the CDR3 is TGTGCCAGCAGCTTCGAAGGGACAGGAGCCTACGAGCAGTACTTC. Translated: CASSFEGTGAYEQYF.

This clonotype was seen only a few times. The junction does not match germline at one end; this may be a read error. V usage is TRBV6-2 or TRBV6-3 and J usage is TRBJ2-1; TRBD2 matches at 13 bases. This CDR3 is 17 amino acids long. CDR1 and CDR2 from the germline V gene are MNHEY and SVGEGT. The CDR3 region is CASSTGLAGVSCNEQFF. In DNA form, the CDR3 reads TGTGCCAGCAGCACCGGACTAGCGGGAGTTTCCTGCAATGAGCAGTTCTTC.

This clonotype was found many times. This chain uses TRBV2 with TRBJ1-1; a weak D match, TRBD1 (6 bases). Trimming took off 8 bases at V and 1 base at J, with 14 bases between the two ends. The CDR3 is 14 residues long. Germline CDR1 SNHLY, CDR2 FYNNEI. The CDR3 spells CASDREQGNTEAFF. For the CDR3, the DNA is TGTGCCAGCGATAGGGAACAGGGGAACACTGAAGCTTTCTTT.

This clonotype was counted many times. V gene TRBV18 combines with J gene TRBJ2-1; D is unclear. V lost 5 bases to trimming and J lost 8 bases, with 13 bases between them. The germline V gene encodes CDR1 KGHSH and CDR2 LQKENI. The CDR3 has 13 residues. The CDR3 DNA sequence: TGTGCCAGCTCAGTTTTGCTAAGGGATGAGCAGTTCTTC. This sequence encodes CASSVLLRDEQFF.

The chain joins TRBV7-3 to TRBJ2-3; tentatively, D is TRBD1 (6 bases). The V end lost 2 bases, the J end lost 1 base, and 19 bases lay between the germline ends. This CDR3 is built from 18 residues. Looked up from germline, CDR1 is SGHTA and CDR2 is FQGTGA. The CDR3 DNA sequence: TGTGCCAGCAGCTTAGGGGCCAAGGGGCAGGGGCGCACAGATACGCAGTATTTT. Translating it yields CASSLGAKGQGRTDTQYF.

Many counts were recorded for this clonotype. V gene TRBV7-3 combines with J gene TRBJ2-3; 12 bases are shared with TRBD1. The CDR3 runs to 21 residues. V lost 5 bases and J lost 5; bases outside the gene matches: 23. The germline V gene has CDR1 SGHTA and CDR2 FQGTGA. DNA for the CDR3: TGTGCCAGCAGCCGAACCGGGACAGGGGGCTTTGGGGGCGCTGGGGGAGATACGCAGTATTTT. Its protein product is CASSRTGTGGFGGAGGDTQYF.

This clonotype has a count of ten or more. This chain joins TRBV18 and TRBJ2-7; D not resolved. Germline V gives CDR1 KGHSH, CDR2 LQKENI. This CDR3 is built from 13 residues. Between the trimmed V and J ends, which lost 0 bases and 3 bases, there was a span of 6 bases. CDR3 DNA sequence: TGTGCCAGCTCACCACCGGGGTTCTACGAGCAGTACTTC. Translated: CASSPPGFYEQYF.

This clonotype was found a few times. The chain combines TRBV29-1 with TRBJ1-1; weak D call: TRBD1 (6 bases). The CDR3 is 13 residues long. In germline, CDR1 is SQVTM, CDR2 ANQGSEA. V shed 7 bases and J shed 5 bases, with 17 bases lying between them. CDR3 DNA sequence: TGCAGCGCCGACGACAGGTACAAAACTGAAGCTTTCTTT. Its translation is CSADDRYKTEAFF. Full variable domain (remainder filled in from reference TRBV29-1 and TRBJ1-1): SAVISQKPSRDICQRGTSLTIQCQVDSQVTMMFWYRQQPGQSLTLIATANQGSEATYESGFVIDKFPISRPNLTFSTLTVSNMSPEDSSIYLCSADDRYKTEAFFGQGTRLTVV.

In its sample, this clonotype was seen many times. This rearrangement joins TRBV28 to TRBJ2-7; 11 nucleotides align to TRBD2. V shed 3 bases and J 3 bases; nucleotides not matched to a gene: 10. The CDR3 length is 17 residues. The germline V gene has CDR1 MDHEN and CDR2 SYDVKM. The CDR3 spells CASSFTSGRRMLYEQYF. The CDR3 DNA is TGTGCCAGCAGTTTCACTAGCGGGAGAAGGATGCTCTACGAGCAGTACTTC.

This clonotype has at least ten counts. The rearrangement uses TRBV28 and TRBJ1-5, with D hard to call. Trimming removed 6 bases from V and 6 bases from J, with 18 bases in between. Germline-derived CDR1 and CDR2 are MDHEN and SYDVKM. The CDR3 is 15 residues long. CDR3 residues: CASSSGRSYAQPQHF. In DNA form, the CDR3 reads TGTGCCAGCAGCAGTGGACGGTCATACGCTCAGCCCCAGCATTTT.

This clonotype was found many times. The chain uses TRBV7-9 and TRBJ2-3; D not certain. V lost 5 bases, J lost 3 bases, and 9 bases lay in between. In germline, CDR1 is SEHNR, CDR2 FQNEAQ (reference sequence). The CDR3 extends over 13 amino acids. This chain's CDR3 is CASSISVTDTQYF. The CDR3 nucleotides are TGTGCCAGCAGCATTTCGGTGACAGATACGCAGTATTTT.

CDR3 sequence: CAWSANLAGGDTQYF. In DNA, the CDR3 is TGTGCCTGGAGTGCCAATCTAGCGGGAGGGGATACGCAGTATTTT. V is TRBV30 and J is TRBJ2-3; the match to TRBD2 covers 12 bases. V shed 1 base, J shed 6 bases, and the junction held 5 bases outside the gene matches. CDR3 length: 15 residues. Germline-derived CDR1 and CDR2 are GTSNPN and SVGIG (reference sequence).

This clonotype has a handful of counts. One end of the junction does not line up with germline, which may come from a read error. The rearrangement uses TRBV7-7 and TRBJ2-7; 10 nucleotides agree with TRBD2. The germline gives CDR1 SSHAT, CDR2 FNYEAQ (reference sequence). The CDR3 runs 16 residues. CDR3 protein: CASSSTPGLANYEQYF. DNA for the CDR3: TGTGCTAGCAGCTCGACGCCGGGACTAGCGAATTACGAGCAGTACTTC.

There are a few counts of this clonotype. J is TRBJ2-2 and V is TRBV24-1; D possibly corresponds to TRBD1 (6 bases). Looked up from germline, CDR1 is KGHDR and CDR2 is SFDVKD. The CDR3 consists of 17 residues. V lost 3 bases and J 3 bases, leaving 16 bases between the germline ends. The CDR3 bases are TGTGCCACCAGTGATCACGACGGGACAAGCTACACCGGGGAGCTGTTTTTT. It yields the protein CATSDHDGTSYTGELFF.

This clonotype has a count of ten or more. The chain joins TRBV18 to TRBJ2-7; D is possibly TRBD1 (6 bases). Trimming took 6 bases from V and 2 from J, leaving 14 bases between them. Germline V gene lookup returns CDR1 KGHSH and CDR2 LQKENI. This CDR3 is 14 amino acids long. The CDR3 DNA reads as TGTGCCAGCTCCCGGGACACTATAGCCTACGAGCAGTACTTC. Its translation is CASSRDTIAYEQYF.

The sample holds many counts of this clonotype. This chain joins TRBV6-5 and TRBJ2-7, with D maybe TRBD1 (6 bases). This CDR3 region has 16 residues. Germline V lookup: CDR1 MNHEY, CDR2 SVGAGI. Trimming took 0 bases from V and 7 from J, leaving 19 bases between them. The CDR3, as DNA: TGTGCCAGCAGTTACTCGATGCCGACTGGGGGCCAAGAGCAGTACTTC. Translation gives CASSYSMPTGGQEQYF.

Only a few counts were recorded for this clonotype. The chain carries TRBV4-1 and TRBJ1-1; D is perhaps TRBD1 (5 bases). This CDR3 contains 18 residues. In germline, CDR1 is MGHRA, CDR2 YSYEKL. Trimming cost V 4 bases and J 4 bases, with 25 bases left between them. The CDR3 sequence is CASSLSNPFDRIGTEAFF. The CDR3 DNA sequence: TGCGCCAGCAGCCTCTCCAACCCTTTCGACAGAATCGGCACTGAAGCTTTCTTT.

This clonotype showed up many times. The genes are TRBV27 and TRBJ1-1; D not resolved. Trimming cost V 6 bases and J 0 bases, with 20 bases left between them. Germline V CDR1 and CDR2: MNHEY, SMNVEV (reference sequence). The CDR3 has 17 amino acids. Here the CDR3 DNA reads TGTGCCAGCAGCCTCTCTGGTCGCGGACCAATGAACACTGAAGCTTTCTTT. Encoded protein: CASSLSGRGPMNTEAFF.

This clonotype was observed many times. The V and J genes are TRBV20-1 and TRBJ2-1; the D is unclear. Germline loops: CDR1 DFQATT, CDR2 SNEGSKA (reference sequence). CDR3 length: 16 amino acids. Trimming stripped 0 bases from V and 0 bases from J, with 12 bases between. The CDR3 region has the DNA TGCAGTGCTAGAGATGAGGCGGATAGCTCCTACAATGAGCAGTTCTTC. Amino acid sequence: CSARDEADSSYNEQFF.